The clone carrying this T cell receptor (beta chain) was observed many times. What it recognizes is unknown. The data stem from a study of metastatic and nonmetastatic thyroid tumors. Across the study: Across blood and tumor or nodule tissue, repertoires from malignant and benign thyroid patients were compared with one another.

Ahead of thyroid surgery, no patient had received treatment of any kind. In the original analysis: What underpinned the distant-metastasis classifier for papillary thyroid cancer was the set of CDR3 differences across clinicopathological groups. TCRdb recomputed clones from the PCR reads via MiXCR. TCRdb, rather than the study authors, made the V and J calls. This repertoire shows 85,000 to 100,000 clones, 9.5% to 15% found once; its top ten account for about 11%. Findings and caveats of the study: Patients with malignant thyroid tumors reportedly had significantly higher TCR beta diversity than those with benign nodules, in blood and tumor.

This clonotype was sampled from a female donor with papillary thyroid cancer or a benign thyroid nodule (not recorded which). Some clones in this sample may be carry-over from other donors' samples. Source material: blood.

CDR3 coding DNA: TGTGCCAGCAGCAAACCCGGGACCAACCAAGAGACCCAGTACTTC. Translated, it gives CASSKPGTNQETQYF. The chain couples TRBV27 to TRBJ2-5, with D perhaps being TRBD1 or TRBD2 (5 bases each). This CDR3 has 15 amino acids. The V gene's germline CDR1 is MNHEY and CDR2 SMNVEV (reference sequence). Trimming took 6 bases from V and 0 from J, leaving 14 bases between them.